This T cell receptor (beta chain) was retrieved from a study of blood T cell repertoires in COVID-19. The overall study: Acute-phase and convalescent COVID-19 samples originated in the United States, Italy and Spain.

CDR3 length equals 15 residues. The germline CDR1 and CDR2 sequences are SGHVS and FQNEAQ. Trimming removed 5 bases at V and 6 bases at J, with 19 bases between. Assay used: immunoSEQ multiplex PCR; TCRdb lists only in-frame clones, some missing. The data contain about 180,000 clones, around 80% of them seen just once; the ten biggest clones take up around 14%. This TCR was sampled from a man aged 60 to 69 who had been exposed to COVID-19. Input material: PBMCs or T cells enriched from blood (not recorded which). The chain combines TRBV7-8 with TRBJ1-1; D call uncertain. The CDR3 reads CASSPSAPFQAEAFF. Here the CDR3 DNA reads TGTGCCAGCAGCCCTAGCGCCCCATTTCAGGCTGAAGCTTTCTTT.